The 11 T cell receptor beta chains in this list originate from one sample, sequenced in a study of T cells in Graves' hyperthyroidism and ophthalmopathy. TCR beta CDR3 region amplification was performed from RNA transcripts. The TCR CDR3 was amplified in a first-round RT-PCR using the HTBI primer set. TCRdb passed the multiplex PCR reads through MiXCR, listing each CDR3 protein once. The sample contains about 840,000 distinct CDR3 sequences, over 35% of which appear only once. Sequences were obtained from blood. The receptors originated from a man between 18 and 35 years old with Graves' hyperthyroidism.

This clonotype was detected once. This sequence may be a read error, since a much larger clone differs from it by one base. The J gene is TRBJ2-7, the V gene TRBV2, with TRBD1 matching 7 bases. The ends lost 10 bases at V and 3 bases at J; junction bases unmatched: 12. Germline CDR1 is SNHLY and CDR2 is FYNNEI. The CDR3 length is 14 residues. CDR3 nucleotide sequence: TGTGCCACCTCGCCCAGGACAGGAGTCTACGAGCAGTACTTC. It encodes CATSPRTGVYEQYF.

This clonotype was counted between two and nine times. This chain links TRBV7-9 with TRBJ2-5; D gene uncertain. The V gene's germline CDR1 is SEHNR and CDR2 FQNEAQ (reference sequence). With 5 bases removed from V and 0 bases from J, the gap between germline ends came to 13 bases. This CDR3 is built from 15 residues. In DNA, the CDR3 is TGTGCCAGCAGCCCCCTAGAGACGGACCAAGAGACCCAGTACTTC. Its translation is CASSPLETDQETQYF.

This clonotype was counted at least ten times. The chain is built from TRBV29-1 and TRBJ1-2; D unclear. The germline V gene encodes CDR1 SQVTM and CDR2 ANQGSEA. Trimming stripped 3 bases from V and 8 bases from J, with 4 bases between. CDR3 length: 9 amino acids. In DNA form, the CDR3 reads TGCAGCGTTGACCTGGGCTACACCTTC. Protein sequence: CSVDLGYTF.

V is TRBV7-8 and J is TRBJ1-4, with 9 bases that match TRBD1. With 5 bases clipped from V and 11 bases from J, the junction kept 9 bases outside the gene matches. CDR1 is SGHVS and CDR2 is FQNEAQ in the germline V gene. The CDR3 is 14 residues long. The DNA for the CDR3 is TGTGCCAGCAGCCCCACCGGGACAGGGCAGAAACTGTTTTTT. Encoded protein: CASSPTGTGQKLFF.

In this sample, this clonotype turned up a few times. This sequence joins TRBV10-2 and TRBJ2-7, with 9 bases that match TRBD1. Germline lookup yields CDR1 WSHSY and CDR2 SAAADI. The CDR3 consists of 13 residues. With V trimmed by 7 bases and J by 6 bases, 7 bases remained unmatched. The CDR3 DNA reads TGCGCCAGCAACCGGGACAGGGAGTCCGAGCAGTACTTC. Amino acids: CASNRDRESEQYF.

The J gene is TRBJ1-1, the V gene TRBV2; weak D call: TRBD1 (5 bases). CDR1 is SNHLY and CDR2 is FYNNEI in the germline V gene. V lost 5 bases to trimming and J lost 4 bases, with 14 bases between them. This CDR3 region has 14 residues. The DNA for the CDR3 is TGTGCCAGCAGTTTACGGGGGAGTAGCACTGAAGCTTTCTTT. Translation: CASSLRGSSTEAFF. The variable domain in full, with the rest retrieved from reference TRBV2 and TRBJ1-1, is EPEVTQTPSHQVTQMGQEVILRCVPISNHLYFYWYRQILGQKVEFLVSFYNNEISEKSEIFDDQFSVERPDGSNFTLKIRSTKLEDSAMYFCASSLRGSSTEAFFGQGTRLTVV.

This clonotype was seen a handful of times. The CDR3: CASSLDSSYTEAFF. CDR3 in DNA: TGCGCCAGCAGCTTGGATAGCAGCTACACTGAAGCTTTCTTT. The rearrangement joins TRBV5-1 to TRBJ1-1, with D uncertain. The germline gives CDR1 SGHRS, CDR2 YFSETQ. Trimming cost V 0 bases and J 3 bases, with 9 bases left between them. The CDR3 covers 14 residues. The whole variable domain, remainder taken from reference TRBV5-1 and TRBJ1-1, is KAGVTQTPRYLIKTRGQQVTLSCSPISGHRSVSWYQQTPGQGLQFLFEYFSETQRNKGNFPGRFSGRQFSNSRSEMNVSTLELGDSALYLCASSLDSSYTEAFFGQGTRLTVV.

This clonotype was picked up one time. A read error may explain this, as a much larger clone is one base away. The V and J genes are TRBV19 and TRBJ1-1; 8 positions agree with TRBD1. The V and J ends lost 6 bases and 6 bases, in that order; junction bases with no gene match: 15. The CDR3 is 16 amino acids. From germline, CDR1 is LNHDA and CDR2 SQIVND (reference sequence). DNA of the CDR3: TGTGCCAGTAGGTCAGCCGACAGGGGTCGGAGCGCTGAAGCTTTCTTT. Its protein is CASRSADRGRSAEAFF.

This chain connects TRBV6-1 to TRBJ2-7; no clear D gene. The CDR3 sequence is 13 residues long. Looked up from germline, CDR1 is MNHNS and CDR2 is SASEGT. The V end was cut by 7 bases, the J end by 0 bases, with 10 bases between. The DNA for the CDR3 is TGTGCCAGCATGACGGAGAGCTCCTACGAGCAGTACTTC. This sequence encodes CASMTESSYEQYF.

This clonotype was seen at least ten times. The chain carries TRBV10-3 and TRBJ1-1; D remains unclear. Trimming removed 0 bases at V and 1 base at J, with 6 bases between. Germline V gene data show CDR1 as ENHRY and CDR2 as SYGVKD. This CDR3 region has 14 residues. This CDR3 is CAISESGSNTEAFF. The CDR3 region has the DNA TGTGCCATCAGTGAGTCAGGCTCGAACACTGAAGCTTTCTTT.

The chain employs TRBV9 and TRBJ2-7; 10 nucleotides line up with TRBD1. J gave up 5 bases and V 0 bases, and 5 bases lay outside the gene matches. The CDR3 length is 15 residues. Germline V gene sequence: CDR1 SGDLS, CDR2 YYNGEE. The CDR3 spells CASSVEGQGPDEQYF. The CDR3 DNA is TGTGCCAGCAGCGTAGAGGGACAGGGGCCCGACGAGCAGTACTTC.